This is a list of T cell receptor beta chains from one sample in a study of STAT3 mutations in large granular lymphocyte leukemia. Libraries were prepared by immunoSEQ multiplex PCR; TCRdb keeps only in-frame clonotypes and omits some of them. This sample yields about 10,000 clones, of which around nine tenths are seen a single time; around 40% belongs to the top ten. Sequencing was carried out using peripheral blood mononuclear cells. All receptors come from a man between 60 and 75 years old with T-cell large granular lymphocyte leukemia. Some clones in this sample may be carry-over from other donors' samples. Both conserved end residues are part of each CDR3. The order of the fields is CDR3 length, J gene, V gene, clone size, D gene, CDR3 DNA, CDR3 protein. A D gene is named only where the DNA matches it firmly. The size field is filled for only some rows; it gives once, few, many or a size class.

>13|TRBJ2-5|TRBV30|NA|NA
TGTGCCTGGAGTGTTGACCACCAAGAGACCCAGTACTTC
CAWSVDHQETQYF
>12|TRBJ1-2|TRBV2|NA|NA
TGTGCCAGAACCCCCAGCGGGGACGGCTACACCTTC
CARTPSGDGYTF
>12|TRBJ1-2|TRBV29-1|NA|NA
TGCAGCGTTCGGAACCTGGGAGATGGCTACACCTTC
CSVRNLGDGYTF
>12|TRBJ1-2|TRBV25-1|few|NA
TGTGCCAGCTCACAGGGAGCATATGGCTACACCTTC
CASSQGAYGYTF
>13|TRBJ2-1|TRBV5-6|NA|NA
TGTGCCAGCAGCGAAAGCTCCTACAATGAGCAGTTCTTC
CASSESSYNEQFF
>15|TRBJ1-5|TRBV25-1|NA|TRBD1
TGTGCCAGCAGTGCCCTGGGACAGAGCAATCAGCCCCAGCATTTT
CASSALGQSNQPQHF
>13|TRBJ1-1|TRBV29-1|NA|NA
TGCAGCGTTGAAAAGGGCCAGGACACTGAAGCTTTCTTT
CSVEKGQDTEAFF
>14|TRBJ1-6|TRBV6-1|NA|NA
TGTGCCAGCAGGATGGGGCAGGCTAATTCACCCCTCCACTTT
CASRMGQANSPLHF
>13|TRBJ1-1|TRBV30|NA|NA
TGTGCCTGGAGTCAACTGGAGAACACTGAAGCTTTCTTT
CAWSQLENTEAFF
>15|TRBJ1-5|TRBV5-1|NA|NA
TGCGCCAGCAGCAGGGACATACAAAGCAATCAGCCCCAGCATTTT
CASSRDIQSNQPQHF
>13|TRBJ2-7|TRBV5-1|NA|TRBD1
TGCGCCAGCAGCTTGGGGGGACAGTACGAGCAGTACTTC
CASSLGGQYEQYF
>14|TRBJ2-7|TRBV5-1|NA|NA
TGCGCCAGCAGCCCTTACGGGATACTCTACGAGCAGTACTTC
CASSPYGILYEQYF
>13|TRBJ2-3|TRBV6-5|NA|NA
TGTGCCAGCAGTTACGGAGACCCAGATACGCAGTATTTT
CASSYGDPDTQYF
>13|TRBJ2-7|TRBV29-1|once|NA
TGCAGCGCTCGCCGTGGTGCGCGCTACGAGCAGTACTTC
CSARRGARYEQYF
>16|TRBJ2-1|TRBV7-2|few|TRBD2
TGTGCCAGCAGCTTAGTAGCGGGAGGGCCCTACAATGAGCAGTTCTTC
CASSLVAGGPYNEQFF
>13|TRBJ1-4|TRBV5-1|NA|NA
TGCGCCAGCAGCACGGGGACTAATGAAAAACTGTTTTTT
CASSTGTNEKLFF
>15|TRBJ2-1|TRBV18|NA|NA
TGTGCCAGCTCCCACTTGACAGTGTCCTACAATGAGCAGTTCTTC
CASSHLTVSYNEQFF
>15|TRBJ1-1|TRBV13|once|NA
TGTGCCAGCAGGACCAGAGGAGGTATGAACACTGAAGCTTTCTTT
CASRTRGGMNTEAFF
>16|TRBJ2-1|TRBV27|NA|TRBD2
TGTGCCAGCAGTCCCCGACTAGCGGGAAGCGGGAATGAGCAGTTCTTC
CASSPRLAGSGNEQFF
>13|TRBJ1-2|TRBV5-8|NA|NA
TGTGCCAGCAGCTTGGGGGCGGCCTATGGCTACACCTTC
CASSLGAAYGYTF
>14|TRBJ1-4|TRBV28|NA|NA
TGTGCCAGCAGTCTCGGCGCAACTAATGAAAAACTGTTTTTT
CASSLGATNEKLFF
>11|TRBJ2-3|TRBV7-9|NA|NA
TGTGCCAGCACCTTTGGGGATACGCAGTATTTT
CASTFGDTQYF
>12|TRBJ2-1|TRBV7-9|NA|TRBD2
TGTGTCTCAGAAGCGGGATACAATGAGCAGTTCTTC
CVSEAGYNEQFF
>12|TRBJ1-3|TRBV9|NA|NA
TGTGCCAGCGGAGGGTCCGGAAACACCATATATTTT
CASGGSGNTIYF
>12|TRBJ2-7|TRBV5-1|NA|NA
TGCGCCAGCAGCGTGTACAGGGACGAGCAGTACTTC
CASSVYRDEQYF
>15|TRBJ1-3|TRBV27|NA|NA
TGTGCCAGCAGTCCCCAGGGTAGCTCTGGAAACACCATATATTTT
CASSPQGSSGNTIYF
>11|TRBJ2-5|TRBV20-1|NA|TRBD1
TGCAGCCGGACAGGGGGGGAGACCCAGTACTTC
CSRTGGETQYF
>16|TRBJ2-1|TRBV19|NA|TRBD1
TGTGCCAGTACCACTCAAGACAGGGCTGCGTTTAATGAGCAGTTCTTC
CASTTQDRAAFNEQFF
>13|TRBJ2-7|TRBV18|NA|TRBD1
TGTGCCAGCTCACAAGGACAGGGTAACGAGCAGTACTTC
CASSQGQGNEQYF
>15|TRBJ1-2|TRBV4-2|NA|TRBD1
TGTGCCAGCAGCCAAGGACAGGGAGATAACTATGGCTACACCTTC
CASSQGQGDNYGYTF
>14|TRBJ2-7|TRBV10-1|NA|NA
TGCGCCAGCAGCCCAGACGGACCCCCGGACGAGCAGTACTTC
CASSPDGPPDEQYF
>15|TRBJ2-2|TRBV7-3|once|NA
TGTGCCAGCAGCTTAGGCGGAGCGAACACCGGGGAGCTGTTTTTT
CASSLGGANTGELFF
>16|TRBJ2-7|TRBV19|NA|TRBD2
TGTGCCAGTAGTATGGGGACTAGCGGGAGTGGATACGAGCAGTACTTC
CASSMGTSGSGYEQYF
>17|TRBJ2-5|TRBV27|NA|TRBD2
TGTGCCAGCTCTTACTCGAGAGCGGGAGGGCCGATGGAGACCCAGTACTTC
CASSYSRAGGPMETQYF
>14|TRBJ2-1|TRBV15|NA|NA
TGTGCCACCAGCAGAGAGGTAGGATACAATGAGCAGTTCTTC
CATSREVGYNEQFF
>17|TRBJ2-7|TRBV15|NA|TRBD2
TGTGCCACCAGCAGACGACTTAGGACTAGCGGGAGTCACGAGCAGTACTTC
CATSRRLRTSGSHEQYF